Reported below is one T cell receptor (beta chain). Antigen specificity is unknown. The data were obtained in a study of post-analysis software for immune sequencing data. Tagging with unique molecular identifiers was a feature of the TCR beta cDNA libraries. With roughly 1 to 10 million T cells as the source, 450,000 to 600,000 cDNA molecules resulted. MiXCR, applied by TCRdb to the PCR reads, yields one record per CDR3 protein. This sample has fewer than 900,000 distinct CDR3 sequences, with 46% found just once. The CDR3 extends over 15 amino acids. V gave up 4 bases and J gave up 2 bases, with 16 bases separating them. Germline-derived CDR1 and CDR2 are SGHRS and YFSETQ. Findings and caveats of the study: With TRBV5-6, TRBV5-1 and TRBV20-1 included, about 5 TRBV segments were more frequent in patients than in controls. Compared against controls, patients with multiple sclerosis displayed significantly lower normalized Chao1 diversity. Clustering by F measure revealed strong co-clustering among samples prepared together in one batch.

The chain recombines TRBV5-1 with TRBJ2-7; D is undetermined. The sample consisted of blood. This receptor was taken from a girl aged 10-17 years with multiple sclerosis. The CDR3 reads CASSPSGGSAYEQYF. In nucleotides, the CDR3 is TGCGCCAGCAGCCCCTCGGGCGGCAGCGCCTACGAGCAGTACTTC.